A selection of T cell receptor beta chains follows, all from one sample in a study of CD8 T cells in ankylosing spondylitis. One entry per CDR3 protein, called by TCRdb with MiXCR from the 5' RACE reads. The sample consists of 200,000 to 250,000 distinct CDR3 sequences, roughly 25% of them appearing once. Sequencing used blood, either unsorted or a sorted T cell fraction (not recorded which). All receptors derive from a male donor with ankylosing spondylitis or in good health (not recorded which). Both conserved end residues are part of each CDR3. A D gene is named only where the DNA matches it firmly. Size tells how often a clone was seen (once, few, many) or the class of an expanded clone, and some rows leave it out.

d_gene	v_gene	abundance	j_gene	CDR3aa	CDR3nt
TRBD1	TRBV27	few	TRBJ2-3	CASSKPGQGASSTDTQYF	TGTGCCAGCAGTAAACCGGGACAGGGGGCTTCAAGCACAGATACGCAGTATTTT
NA	TRBV20-1	NA	TRBJ1-1	CSARDWGRVRTEAFF	TGCAGTGCTAGAGATTGGGGAAGGGTGCGCACTGAAGCTTTCTTT
NA	TRBV20-1	few	TRBJ1-6	CSAAPRAASSYNSPLHF	TGCAGTGCTGCTCCAAGGGCCGCGAGCTCCTATAATTCACCCCTCCACTTT
NA	TRBV5-5	NA	TRBJ1-6	CASSLLTANQAPLHF	TGTGCCAGCAGCCTCCTGACCGCTAATCAGGCACCCCTCCACTTT
NA	TRBV7-9	many	TRBJ2-3	CASSLGGGADTQYF	TGTGCCAGCAGCTTGGGGGGAGGAGCAGATACGCAGTATTTT
TRBD1	TRBV20-1	NA	TRBJ1-1	CSAPIQGAEAFF	TGCAGTGCTCCCATACAGGGGGCTGAAGCTTTCTTT
NA	TRBV5-4	NA	TRBJ2-7	CASSLAGPGEQYF	TGTGCCAGCAGCTTGGCGGGACCCGGGGAGCAGTACTTC
TRBD1	TRBV12-3/TRBV12-4	many	TRBJ1-2	CASSRRPRQGFGGYTF	TGTGCCAGCAGTCGACGTCCGAGACAGGGGTTTGGTGGCTACACCTTC
TRBD1	TRBV20-1	many	TRBJ2-7	CSARRQGGSYEQYF	TGCAGTGCTAGACGACAGGGGGGCTCCTACGAGCAGTACTTC
TRBD2	TRBV5-1	many	TRBJ2-3	CASSLGTSGTTDTQYF	TGCGCCAGCAGCCTAGGGACTAGCGGGACCACAGATACGCAGTATTTT
NA	TRBV15	few	TRBJ2-3	CATSRDAVVGFTQYF	TGTGCCACCAGCAGAGATGCGGTCGTGGGGTTTACGCAGTATTTT
TRBD2	TRBV12-3/TRBV12-4	few	TRBJ2-1	CASSSSSRGLAGGLSYNEQFF	TGTGCCAGCAGTTCTTCTTCCAGGGGACTAGCGGGAGGGCTATCCTACAATGAGCAGTTCTTC
NA	TRBV4-1	once	TRBJ1-6	CASSQGPEGPLHF	TGCGCCAGCAGCCAGGGCCCGGAAGGACCCCTCCACTTT
NA	TRBV7-2	NA	TRBJ1-1	CASSTGARVGTEAFF	TGTGCCAGCAGCACCGGAGCGAGGGTGGGCACTGAAGCTTTCTTT
NA	TRBV10-3	many	TRBJ2-3	CALKGRSTDTQYF	TGTGCCCTAAAGGGGCGATCAACAGATACGCAGTATTTT
NA	TRBV20-1	few	TRBJ2-7	CSGTSRGSYEQYF	TGCAGTGGAACTAGCCGGGGCTCCTACGAGCAGTACTTC
NA	TRBV29-1	NA	TRBJ2-7	CSARKDKADYEQYF	TGCAGCGCCCGAAAGGACAAGGCAGACTACGAGCAGTACTTC
TRBD2	TRBV9	many	TRBJ2-1	CASSLMTSGRLGEQFF	TGTGCCAGCAGCCTAATGACTAGCGGGAGGTTGGGTGAGCAGTTCTTC
NA	TRBV10-3	many	TRBJ1-4	CAISESLGRGEKLFF	TGTGCCATCAGTGAGTCGTTGGGGAGAGGAGAAAAACTGTTTTTT
TRBD2	TRBV29-1	NA	TRBJ2-3	CSVRGLAERGTDTQYF	TGCAGCGTCCGGGGACTAGCGGAGCGGGGCACAGATACGCAGTATTTT
NA	TRBV7-6	NA	TRBJ2-2	CASSLGPTGANTGELFF	TGTGCCAGCAGCTTGGGGCCCACGGGCGCGAACACCGGGGAGCTGTTTTTT
NA	TRBV6-5	many	TRBJ1-5	CASSSNWDPGAWDQPQHF	TGTGCCAGCAGTTCCAACTGGGACCCGGGGGCATGGGATCAGCCCCAGCATTTT
NA	TRBV9	once	TRBJ2-3	CASSGTAKDTQYF	TGTGCCAGCAGCGGGACCGCTAAAGATACGCAGTATTTT
NA	TRBV4-1	few	TRBJ2-5	CASSQAVIQETQYF	TGCGCCAGCAGCCAAGCGGTTATCCAAGAGACCCAGTACTTC
NA	TRBV5-5	many	TRBJ1-4	CASSLDPRATNEKLFF	TGTGCCAGCAGCCTGGACCCAAGGGCTACTAATGAAAAACTGTTTTTT
NA	TRBV20-1	many	TRBJ2-7	CSPRSAAASYEQYF	TGCAGTCCTCGATCGGCAGCGGCGTCCTACGAGCAGTACTTC
TRBD1	TRBV6-6	NA	TRBJ2-7	CASQTGTGTEQYF	TGTGCCAGCCAAACAGGGACAGGGACCGAGCAGTACTTC
NA	TRBV5-1	NA	TRBJ2-3	CASSDAGSDTQYF	TGCGCCAGCAGCGACGCCGGCTCAGATACGCAGTATTTT
NA	TRBV7-2	many	TRBJ1-5	CASSPARIQPQHF	TGTGCCAGCAGCCCTGCCCGAATTCAGCCCCAGCATTTT
TRBD1	TRBV18	many	TRBJ1-1	CASSRQGVNTEAFF	TGTGCCAGCTCAAGACAGGGTGTGAACACTGAAGCTTTCTTT
TRBD2	TRBV11-2	NA	TRBJ2-1	CASSPGGASGRLYNEQFF	TGTGCCAGCAGCCCGGGAGGTGCTAGCGGGAGGCTTTACAATGAGCAGTTCTTC
NA	TRBV19	many	TRBJ2-2	CASSIDTGELFF	TGTGCCAGTAGTATAGACACCGGGGAGCTGTTTTTT
TRBD2	TRBV10-3	few	TRBJ2-7	CAIRPGTSGRPSSYEQYF	TGTGCCATCAGGCCCGGGACTAGCGGGAGGCCGAGCTCCTACGAGCAGTACTTC
NA	TRBV7-9	many	TRBJ2-5	CASSLLGKETQYF	TGTGCCAGCAGCTTGCTAGGGAAGGAGACCCAGTACTTC
NA	TRBV20-1	NA	TRBJ2-5	CSATDRQYQETQYF	TGCAGTGCCACCGACCGACAGTACCAAGAGACCCAGTACTTC
NA	TRBV5-5	once	TRBJ2-7	CASSLTGQPDYEQYF	TGTGCCAGCAGCTTGACCGGACAGCCTGACTACGAGCAGTACTTC
NA	TRBV7-2	NA	TRBJ2-5	CASSFPGTQWETQYF	TGTGCCAGCAGCTTCCCCGGGACCCAGTGGGAGACCCAGTACTTC
NA	TRBV29-1	NA	TRBJ1-1	CSVEVLYGTEAFF	TGCAGCGTTGAGGTGCTGTACGGCACTGAAGCTTTCTTT
NA	TRBV6-5	NA	TRBJ1-1	CASSYLVRNTEAFF	TGTGCCAGCAGTTACCTCGTTAGGAACACTGAAGCTTTCTTT
NA	TRBV11-2	NA	TRBJ2-3	CASSLNLGDTQYF	TGTGCCAGCAGCTTAAACCTAGGAGATACGCAGTATTTT
NA	TRBV18	NA	TRBJ1-6	CASSVRDLRSADSPLHF	TGTGCCAGCTCAGTCCGGGATCTCCGTTCAGCGGATTCACCCCTCCACTTT
NA	TRBV6-1	NA	TRBJ2-7	CASSEDSHEQYF	TGTGCCAGCAGTGAGGACAGCCACGAGCAGTACTTC
NA	TRBV12-3/TRBV12-4	many	TRBJ2-3	CASSSRRAVSSTDTQYF	TGTGCCAGCAGTTCCCGACGCGCGGTATCTAGCACAGATACGCAGTATTTT
NA	TRBV11-1	many	TRBJ2-1	CASSPNLPGGSSYNEQFF	TGTGCCAGCAGCCCCAACCTCCCCGGCGGTAGCTCCTACAATGAGCAGTTCTTC
NA	TRBV11-2	many	TRBJ2-2	CASSLRPRGNTGELFF	TGTGCCAGCAGCTTAAGGCCCAGGGGAAACACCGGGGAGCTGTTTTTT
NA	TRBV6-1	many	TRBJ1-4	CASRRRGTNEKLFF	TGTGCCAGCAGACGTAGGGGAACTAATGAAAAACTGTTTTTT
TRBD2	TRBV20-1	NA	TRBJ2-2	CSARDFGAGGYTGELFF	TGCAGTGCTAGAGATTTCGGCGCGGGAGGGTACACCGGGGAGCTGTTTTTT
NA	TRBV4-1	NA	TRBJ2-3	CASSRRPAVGSTDTQYF	TGCGCCAGCAGCCGTCGGCCAGCGGTCGGAAGTACAGATACGCAGTATTTT
NA	TRBV28	many	TRBJ2-7	CASSWTTSYEQYF	TGTGCCAGCAGTTGGACTACTTCCTACGAGCAGTACTTC
NA	TRBV29-1	many	TRBJ1-3	CSVGSGGAESGNTIYF	TGCAGCGTTGGGTCGGGCGGGGCCGAATCTGGAAACACCATATATTTT
TRBD2	TRBV20-1	NA	TRBJ2-7	CSASPGLADYEQYF	TGCAGTGCTAGCCCGGGACTAGCGGACTACGAGCAGTACTTC
TRBD2	TRBV7-6	many	TRBJ2-1	CASSLNSGSAYNEQFF	TGTGCCAGCAGCTTGAATAGCGGGAGCGCCTACAATGAGCAGTTCTTC
NA	TRBV29-1	NA	TRBJ2-1	CSVEDRGTPNEQFF	TGCAGCGTTGAAGATCGGGGGACACCTAATGAGCAGTTCTTC